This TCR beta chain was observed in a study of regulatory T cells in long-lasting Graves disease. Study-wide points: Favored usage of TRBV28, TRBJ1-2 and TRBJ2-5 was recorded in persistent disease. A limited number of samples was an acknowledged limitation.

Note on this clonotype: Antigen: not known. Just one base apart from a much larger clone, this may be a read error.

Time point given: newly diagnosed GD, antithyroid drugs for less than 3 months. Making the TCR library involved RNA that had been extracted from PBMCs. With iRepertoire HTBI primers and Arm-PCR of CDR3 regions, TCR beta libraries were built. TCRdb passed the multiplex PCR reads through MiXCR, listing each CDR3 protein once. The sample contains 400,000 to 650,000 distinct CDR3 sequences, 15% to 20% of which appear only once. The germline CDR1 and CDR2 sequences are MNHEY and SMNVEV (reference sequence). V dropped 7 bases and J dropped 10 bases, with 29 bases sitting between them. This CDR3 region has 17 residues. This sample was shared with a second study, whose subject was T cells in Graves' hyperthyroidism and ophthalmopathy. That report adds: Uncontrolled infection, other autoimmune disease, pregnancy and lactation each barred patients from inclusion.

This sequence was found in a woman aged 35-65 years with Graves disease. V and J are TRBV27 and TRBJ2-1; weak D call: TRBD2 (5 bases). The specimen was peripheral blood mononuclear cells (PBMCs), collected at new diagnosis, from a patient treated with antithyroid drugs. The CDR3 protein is CASKLRLLERISYEQFF. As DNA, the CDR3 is TGTGCCAGCAAGTTACGGCTACTAGAGCGGATCTCCTACGAGCAGTTCTTC.